The entry that follows covers one T cell receptor beta chain sequence. The antigen is not known. The CDR3 runs 14 residues. Looked up from germline, CDR1 is SQVTM and CDR2 is ANQGSEA. V was clipped by 7 bases and J by 6 bases; unmatched bases: 13. This entry belongs to a study of beta chain features in type 1 diabetes. Study-level points and caveats: Fewer junction insertions and more nucleotide deletions appeared in type 1 diabetes patients.

Expressed TCRB transcripts got sequenced, as all isolated RNA was reverse transcribed. Using immunoSEQ multiplex PCR, the repertoire was profiled, and TCRdb retains in-frame clones only, with some absent. The table has under 550,000 clones, roughly 10% seen once. The rearrangement links TRBV29-1 to TRBJ2-7; 9 bases are a match to TRBD1. This clonotype was sampled from a young woman in good health. Sequences were obtained from naive CD4+ T cells from blood. CDR3 coding DNA: TGCAGCGGCGGGGCCGGGACAGGGAGAAGCGAGCAGTACTTC. Amino acid sequence: CSGGAGTGRSEQYF.